Listed below are T cell receptor beta chains from one sample, sequenced in a study of T cell responses to AZD1222 COVID-19 vaccine. Clones were read by immunoSEQ multiplex PCR, and TCRdb kept only the in-frame ones, dropping some. The table has over 150,000 clones, roughly nine tenths seen once. Material: peripheral blood, obtained on day 0 of MenACWY control vaccination. The receptors derive from an adult in good health. CDR3s include the opening cysteine and the closing phenylalanine or tryptophan. The order of the fields is V gene, J gene, clone size, D gene, CDR3 protein, CDR3 DNA. D genes are given only for firm matches. For some rows the clone size is stated as once, few or many, or as a class when expanded; others skip it.

V: TRBV3-1/TRBV3-2; J: TRBJ2-1; size: .; D: TRBD2; CDR3: CASSPANPTSGGANEQFF; DNA: TGTGCCAGCAGCCCCGCAAACCCGACTAGCGGGGGGGCGAATGAGCAGTTCTTC
V: TRBV9; J: TRBJ1-4; size: .; D: .; CDR3: CASSVDGLSEKLFF; DNA: TGTGCCAGCAGCGTAGATGGACTAAGTGAAAAACTGTTTTTT
V: TRBV19; J: TRBJ2-1; size: .; D: .; CDR3: CASRGLSSYNEQFF; DNA: TGTGCCAGTAGAGGTTTGAGCTCCTACAATGAGCAGTTCTTC
V: TRBV27; J: TRBJ2-2; size: once; D: .; CDR3: CASSFRESGELFF; DNA: TGTGCCAGCAGTTTCCGGGAAAGCGGGGAGCTGTTTTTT
V: TRBV30; J: TRBJ1-1; size: .; D: TRBD1; CDR3: CAWSQGDRGTEAFF; DNA: TGTGCCTGGAGCCAGGGGGACAGGGGCACTGAAGCTTTCTTT
V: TRBV27; J: TRBJ1-6; size: .; D: .; CDR3: CASSFAPTRQRGSPLHF; DNA: TGTGCCAGCAGTTTTGCGCCCACCCGACAGCGGGGTTCACCCCTCCACTTT
V: TRBV6-5; J: TRBJ2-3; size: .; D: .; CDR3: CASSPSAWYTQYF; DNA: TGTGCCAGCAGCCCCTCTGCCTGGTATACGCAGTATTTT
V: TRBV19; J: TRBJ2-3; size: once; D: .; CDR3: CASLRDTQYF; DNA: TGTGCCAGCCTGAGGGATACGCAGTATTTT
V: TRBV19; J: TRBJ1-3; size: .; D: .; CDR3: CASSIEAPSRRNTIYF; DNA: TGTGCCAGTAGTATAGAGGCCCCCTCGCGAAGAAACACCATATATTTT
V: TRBV24-1; J: TRBJ1-5; size: .; D: .; CDR3: CATSVGLGQPQHF; DNA: TGTGCCACCAGTGTTGGGCTTGGTCAGCCCCAGCATTTT
V: TRBV6-5; J: TRBJ2-4; size: .; D: TRBD1; CDR3: CASSTDRGQNIQYF; DNA: TGTGCCAGCAGTACCGACAGGGGACAAAACATTCAGTACTTC
V: TRBV7-2; J: TRBJ1-1; size: .; D: .; CDR3: CASSRTPGAEKAFF; DNA: TGTGCCAGCAGCCGGACCCCGGGGGCCGAGAAAGCTTTCTTT
V: TRBV7-9; J: TRBJ2-5; size: .; D: .; CDR3: CASSRGFGETQYF; DNA: TGTGCCAGCAGCCGCGGGTTCGGGGAGACCCAGTACTTC
V: TRBV5-1; J: TRBJ2-5; size: once; D: TRBD2; CDR3: CASRGSGGSKETQYF; DNA: TGCGCCAGCAGGGGTAGCGGGGGCTCGAAGGAGACCCAGTACTTC
V: TRBV15; J: TRBJ2-2; size: .; D: .; CDR3: CATSRDGGGSTGELFF; DNA: TGTGCCACCAGCAGAGATGGAGGGGGTAGCACCGGGGAGCTGTTTTTT
V: TRBV12-5; J: TRBJ2-1; size: .; D: .; CDR3: CASGLVKGGKQFF; DNA: TGTGCTAGTGGTTTGGTAAAGGGGGGCAAGCAGTTCTTC
V: TRBV7-2; J: TRBJ2-7; size: .; D: .; CDR3: CASSLRDFLPYEQYF; DNA: TGTGCCAGCAGCTTACGCGACTTTCTTCCCTACGAGCAGTACTTC
V: TRBV2; J: TRBJ2-1; size: .; D: .; CDR3: CASSRLGSSYNEQFF; DNA: TGTGCCAGCAGCAGACTAGGTAGCTCCTACAATGAGCAGTTCTTC
V: TRBV5-4; J: TRBJ1-2; size: .; D: .; CDR3: CASSPEQGRYGYTF; DNA: TGTGCCAGCAGCCCAGAACAGGGCCGCTATGGCTACACCTTC
V: TRBV5-6; J: TRBJ1-5; size: few; D: .; CDR3: CASSLGRDQPQHF; DNA: TGTGCCAGCAGCTTGGGGAGGGACCAGCCCCAGCATTTT
V: TRBV27; J: TRBJ1-1; size: .; D: .; CDR3: CASSLGRGRDTEAFF; DNA: TGTGCCAGCAGTTTGGGCAGGGGTAGGGACACTGAAGCTTTCTTT
V: TRBV19; J: TRBJ1-3; size: .; D: TRBD1; CDR3: CASSIDRGRNTIYF; DNA: TGTGCCAGTAGTATCGACAGGGGACGAAACACCATATATTTT
V: TRBV2; J: TRBJ2-5; size: once; D: TRBD2; CDR3: CASSESGGGKETQYF; DNA: TGTGCCAGCAGTGAATCGGGAGGAGGGAAAGAGACCCAGTACTTC
V: TRBV7-3; J: TRBJ1-1; size: .; D: .; CDR3: CASSPLLGGTEAFF; DNA: TGTGCCAGCAGTCCCCTCTTAGGTGGCACTGAAGCTTTCTTT
V: TRBV29-1; J: TRBJ2-5; size: .; D: TRBD2; CDR3: CSVELAGEETQYF; DNA: TGCAGCGTCGAACTAGCGGGGGAAGAGACCCAGTACTTC
V: TRBV3-1/TRBV3-2; J: TRBJ1-5; size: .; D: TRBD1; CDR3: CASSQGPGTGTNQPQHF; DNA: TGTGCCAGCAGCCAAGGCCCCGGGACAGGTACCAATCAGCCCCAGCATTTT
V: TRBV13; J: TRBJ1-4; size: .; D: TRBD1; CDR3: CASSFGTVTEKLFF; DNA: TGTGCCAGCAGCTTCGGGACAGTTACTGAAAAACTGTTTTTT
V: TRBV24-1; J: TRBJ2-3; size: .; D: .; CDR3: CATSGGGTDTQYF; DNA: TGTGCCACCAGTGGCGGGGGCACAGATACGCAGTATTTT
V: TRBV28; J: TRBJ2-1; size: .; D: .; CDR3: CASSLGSVYNEQFF; DNA: TGTGCCAGCAGTTTGGGGTCGGTGTACAATGAGCAGTTCTTC
V: TRBV6-5; J: TRBJ2-1; size: .; D: .; CDR3: CASSYSWTAKQFF; DNA: TGTGCCAGCAGTTACTCCTGGACTGCAAAGCAGTTCTTC
V: TRBV27; J: TRBJ1-5; size: .; D: .; CDR3: CASSPAGTVNQPQHF; DNA: TGTGCCAGCAGCCCGGCCGGGACGGTCAATCAGCCCCAGCATTTT
V: TRBV5-4; J: TRBJ1-1; size: .; D: TRBD1; CDR3: CASSMGTGRHTEAFF; DNA: TGTGCCAGCAGCATGGGGACAGGGAGGCACACTGAAGCTTTCTTT
V: TRBV4-1; J: TRBJ1-1; size: .; D: .; CDR3: CASSQARDTRGTEAFF; DNA: TGCGCCAGCAGCCAAGCCCGGGATACCCGGGGGACTGAAGCTTTCTTT
V: TRBV7-2; J: TRBJ2-3; size: .; D: .; CDR3: CASSLVVRTDTQYF; DNA: TGTGCCAGCAGCTTAGTGGTGCGAACAGATACGCAGTATTTT
V: TRBV24-1; J: TRBJ2-2; size: .; D: .; CDR3: CATSDLQGFGTGELFF; DNA: TGTGCCACCAGTGATTTGCAAGGGTTTGGCACCGGGGAGCTGTTTTTT
V: TRBV9; J: TRBJ1-1; size: .; D: .; CDR3: CASSPSPGTEAFF; DNA: TGTGCCAGCAGCCCTTCACCCGGGACTGAAGCTTTCTTT
V: TRBV11-2; J: TRBJ1-1; size: .; D: .; CDR3: CASSLRTRNTEAFF; DNA: TGTGCCAGCAGCTTAAGGACCCGAAACACTGAAGCTTTCTTT
V: TRBV18; J: TRBJ2-7; size: .; D: TRBD2; CDR3: CASSPPGTSGRGAEQYF; DNA: TGTGCCAGCTCACCACCAGGGACTAGCGGGAGAGGGGCCGAGCAGTACTTC
V: TRBV28; J: TRBJ2-7; size: .; D: .; CDR3: CASSLDLGRPYEQYF; DNA: TGTGCCAGCAGTTTAGATTTAGGACGGCCCTACGAGCAGTACTTC
V: TRBV2; J: TRBJ1-2; size: few; D: TRBD1; CDR3: CASRGTGVPSYGYTF; DNA: TGTGCCAGCAGAGGGACAGGGGTCCCTTCTTATGGCTACACCTTC
V: TRBV7-9; J: TRBJ1-6; size: .; D: .; CDR3: CASSSGASSYNSPLHF; DNA: TGTGCCAGCAGTTCGGGGGCGAGCTCCTATAATTCACCCCTCCACTTT
V: TRBV9; J: TRBJ2-5; size: .; D: TRBD2; CDR3: CASSVQRGETQYF; DNA: TGTGCCAGCAGCGTCCAGCGGGGAGAGACCCAGTACTTC